Following are 9 T cell receptor beta chains from one sample sequenced in a study of T cells in Graves' hyperthyroidism and ophthalmopathy. The CDR3 regions of TCR beta were amplified from RNA transcripts. The primer set for the first-round RT-PCR of the TCR CDR3 was HTBI. One entry per CDR3 protein results from TCRdb running MiXCR on the multiplex PCR reads. The sample shows around 350,000 distinct CDR3 sequences, roughly 14% of them seen only once. Sample: blood. Every receptor here comes from a woman between 25 and 40 years old with Graves' ophthalmopathy.

This clonotype showed up many times. The J gene is TRBJ2-7, the V gene TRBV11-2, with TRBD1 identical over 9 bases. There are 16 residues in the CDR3. The V gene end was trimmed by 5 bases and the J gene end by 2 bases; junction bases not matched to a gene: 10. Germline lookup yields CDR1 SGHAT and CDR2 FQNNGV. CDR3 protein: CASSPPTGGFPYEQYF. CDR3 nucleotide sequence: TGTGCCAGCAGCCCACCGACAGGGGGATTTCCCTACGAGCAGTACTTC.

This clonotype was counted at least ten times. The chain carries TRBV2 and TRBJ1-5; D is undetermined. The germline CDR1 and CDR2 sequences are SNHLY and FYNNEI. Trimming took off 5 bases at V and 0 bases at J, with 8 bases between the two ends. The CDR3 runs to 14 residues. The CDR3 is CASSLARSNQPQHF. CDR3 coding DNA: TGTGCCAGCAGTCTGGCGCGTAGCAATCAGCCCCAGCATTTT.

This clonotype was counted ten times or more. The rearrangement links TRBV6-4 to TRBJ2-3, with 11 positions matching TRBD2. V was clipped by 0 bases and J by 2 bases; unmatched bases: 1. This CDR3 comprises 16 residues. Germline CDR1 MRHNA, CDR2 SNTAGT. In DNA, the CDR3 is TGTGCCAGCAGTGACTCTAGCGGGGGGGCCACAGATACGCAGTATTTT. Translated: CASSDSSGGATDTQYF.

This clonotype was counted many times. V is TRBV7-9 and J is TRBJ2-5; 9 bases map to TRBD2. Germline trimming cut 5 bases from V and 5 bases from J; bases unmatched to any gene: 9. CDR1 is SEHNR, CDR2 FQNEAQ, per germline (reference sequence). The CDR3 has 15 amino acids. This CDR3 reads CASSRWTSVEETQYF. Here the CDR3 DNA reads TGTGCCAGCAGCCGGTGGACTAGCGTTGAGGAGACCCAGTACTTC.

There are many counts of this clonotype. This chain joins TRBV6-1 and TRBJ2-2, with D possibly being TRBD1 (6 bases). The V end lost 6 bases, the J end lost 8 bases, and 13 bases lay between the germline ends. The CDR3 covers 13 residues. Germline V gene data show CDR1 as MNHNS and CDR2 as SASEGT. As DNA, the CDR3 is TGTGCCAGCAGCAGACAGGAGAGGGGGGAGCTGTTTTTT. It translates to CASSRQERGELFF.

This chain joins TRBV13 and TRBJ2-5; TRBD2 is a possible D gene (6 bases). Deletions cut 3 bases from V and 5 bases from J, with 16 bases between. Germline V CDR1 and CDR2: PRHDT, FYEKMQ (reference sequence). This CDR3 has 15 residues. CDR3 sequence reads: CASSFLASLGETQYF. In DNA, the CDR3 is TGTGCCAGCAGCTTCCTAGCGTCCCTTGGGGAGACCCAGTACTTC.

The genes are TRBV19 and TRBJ1-1, with 7 positions matching TRBD1. Trimming cost V 4 bases and J 5 bases; bases outside gene matches: 10. The CDR3 is 15 residues long. Germline lookup yields CDR1 LNHDA and CDR2 SQIVND (reference sequence). For the CDR3, the DNA is TGTGCCAGTAGTAAACAACGACAGGGTGGGACTGAAGCTTTCTTT. Translation gives CASSKQRQGGTEAFF.

A few counts support this clonotype. The chain couples TRBV28 to TRBJ2-5; D is perhaps TRBD1 or TRBD2 (5 bases each). Trimming cost V 5 bases and J 4 bases, with 23 bases left between them. Germline CDR1 MDHEN, CDR2 SYDVKM. This CDR3 comprises 17 residues. The CDR3 bases are TGTGCCAGCAGTCCGGGACGGCGGAGGTCTGTTATAGAGACCCAGTACTTC. This codes for CASSPGRRRSVIETQYF. The full variable domain, rest sourced from reference TRBV28 and TRBJ2-5, is DVKVTQSSRYLVKRTGEKVFLECVQDMDHENMFWYRQDPGLGLRLIYFSYDVKMKEKGDIPEGYSVSREKKERFSLILESASTNQTSMYLCASSPGRRRSVIETQYFGPGTRLLVL.

This clonotype showed up many times. This chain's CDR3 is CASSARTGKSSYEQYF. In nucleotides, the CDR3 is TGCGCCAGCAGTGCTCGGACAGGGAAGTCTTCCTACGAGCAGTACTTC. The chain recombines TRBV10-2 with TRBJ2-7; 8 bases fit TRBD1. CDR1 is WSHSY, CDR2 SAAADI, per germline. This CDR3 region has 16 residues. Trimming took 4 bases from V and 1 from J; bases not matched to a gene: 9.